The sequence of this TCR beta chain was determined in a study of response to subunit inactivated influenza vaccine. Study-level results: Authors suggested few new T cells are recruited by each seasonal influenza vaccination.

One entry per CDR3 protein, called by TCRdb with MiXCR from the RT-PCR reads. The sample shows approximately 310,000 distinct CDR3 sequences, 20% to 25% of them seen only once. Deletions cut 3 bases from V and 0 bases from J, with 9 bases between. Germline V gene sequence: CDR1 DFQATT, CDR2 SNEGSKA (reference sequence). The CDR3 is made up of 14 amino acids. As to this clonotype: Its antigen is still unknown.

The TCR originated in a man aged 50 to 75 who received an inactivated influenza vaccine. The sequenced sample was PBMCs from blood, obtained about 20 months after vaccination. The chain uses TRBV20-1 and TRBJ2-1; D unclear. This CDR3 reads CSARPQSSYNEQFF. CDR3 coding DNA: TGCAGTGCTAGGCCCCAGAGCTCCTACAATGAGCAGTTCTTC.